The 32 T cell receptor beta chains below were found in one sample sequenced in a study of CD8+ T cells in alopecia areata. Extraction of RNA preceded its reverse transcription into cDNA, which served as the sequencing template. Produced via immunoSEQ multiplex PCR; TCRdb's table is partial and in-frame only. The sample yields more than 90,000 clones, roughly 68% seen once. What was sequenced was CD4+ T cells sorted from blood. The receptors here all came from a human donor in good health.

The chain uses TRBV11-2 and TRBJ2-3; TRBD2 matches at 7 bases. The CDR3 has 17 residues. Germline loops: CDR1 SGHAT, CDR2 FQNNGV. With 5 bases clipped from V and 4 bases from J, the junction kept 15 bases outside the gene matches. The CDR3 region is CASSLHGGVSDPDTQYF. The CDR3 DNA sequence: TGTGCCAGCAGCCTCCATGGGGGGGTCTCGGATCCAGATACGCAGTATTTT.

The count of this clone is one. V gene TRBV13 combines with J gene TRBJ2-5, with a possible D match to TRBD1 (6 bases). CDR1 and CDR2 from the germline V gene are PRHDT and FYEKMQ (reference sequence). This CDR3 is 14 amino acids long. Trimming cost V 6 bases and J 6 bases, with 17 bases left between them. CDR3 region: CASRKGGSSKTQYF. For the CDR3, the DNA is TGTGCCAGCAGAAAAGGGGGTAGTTCCAAGACCCAGTACTTC.

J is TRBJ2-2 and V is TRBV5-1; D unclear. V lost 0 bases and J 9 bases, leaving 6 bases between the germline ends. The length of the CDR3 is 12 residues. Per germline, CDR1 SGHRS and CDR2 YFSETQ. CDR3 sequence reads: CASSLAFRELFF. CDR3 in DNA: TGCGCCAGCAGCTTGGCCTTTAGGGAGCTGTTTTTT.

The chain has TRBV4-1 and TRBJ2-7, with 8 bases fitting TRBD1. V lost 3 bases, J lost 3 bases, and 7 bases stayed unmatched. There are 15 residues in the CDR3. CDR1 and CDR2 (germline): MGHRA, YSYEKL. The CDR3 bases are TGCGCCAGCAGCCACCCGACAGGGGCCTTCTACGAGCAGTACTTC. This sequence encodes CASSHPTGAFYEQYF.

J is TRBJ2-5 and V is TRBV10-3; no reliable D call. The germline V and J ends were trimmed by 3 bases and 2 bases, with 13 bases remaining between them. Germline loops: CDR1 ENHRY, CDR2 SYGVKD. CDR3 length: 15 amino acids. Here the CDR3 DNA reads TGTGCCATCAGTGACACTTCGATAGTACAAGAGACCCAGTACTTC. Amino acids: CAISDTSIVQETQYF.

CDR3 amino acids: CASSHGTGPRDYGYTF. The CDR3 DNA is TGTGCCAGCAGCCACGGTACCGGGCCGAGGGATTATGGCTACACCTTC. The rearrangement uses TRBV14 and TRBJ1-2, with D unclear. The germline V gene encodes CDR1 SGHDN and CDR2 FVKESK. Trimming shortened V by 3 bases and J by 5 bases, and 19 bases separated the two germline ends. This CDR3 spans 16 amino acids.

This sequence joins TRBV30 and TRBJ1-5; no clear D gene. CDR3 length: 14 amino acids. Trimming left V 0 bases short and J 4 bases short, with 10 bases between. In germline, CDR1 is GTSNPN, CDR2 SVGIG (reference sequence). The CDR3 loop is CAWSVGLTNQPQHF. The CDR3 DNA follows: TGTGCCTGGAGTGTCGGTCTGACTAATCAGCCCCAGCATTTT.

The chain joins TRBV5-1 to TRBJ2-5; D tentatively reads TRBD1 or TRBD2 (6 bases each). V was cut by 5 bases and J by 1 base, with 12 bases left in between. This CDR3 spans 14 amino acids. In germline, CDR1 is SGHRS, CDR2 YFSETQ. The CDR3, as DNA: TGCGCCAGCAGGGCTTCGGGGGCCCAAGAGACCCAGTACTTC. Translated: CASRASGAQETQYF.

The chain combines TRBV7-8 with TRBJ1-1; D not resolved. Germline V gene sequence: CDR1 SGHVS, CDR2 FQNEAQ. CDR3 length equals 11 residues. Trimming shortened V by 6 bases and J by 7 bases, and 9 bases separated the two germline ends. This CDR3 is CASRRGGEAFF. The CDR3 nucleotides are TGTGCCAGCAGGAGAGGAGGTGAAGCTTTCTTT.

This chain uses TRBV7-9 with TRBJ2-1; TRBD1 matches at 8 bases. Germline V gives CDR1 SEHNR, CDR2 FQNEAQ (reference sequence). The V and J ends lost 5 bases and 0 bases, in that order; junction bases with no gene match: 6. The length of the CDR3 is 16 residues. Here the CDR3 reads CASSLTDRGSYNEQFF. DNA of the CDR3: TGTGCCAGCAGCCTAACCGACAGGGGCTCCTACAATGAGCAGTTCTTC.

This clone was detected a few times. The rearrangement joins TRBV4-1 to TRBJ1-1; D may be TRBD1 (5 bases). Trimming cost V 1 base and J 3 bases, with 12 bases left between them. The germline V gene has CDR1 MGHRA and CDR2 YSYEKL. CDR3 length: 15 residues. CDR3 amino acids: CASSQAPGQYTEAFF. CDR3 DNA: TGCGCCAGCAGCCAAGCCCCAGGGCAATACACTGAAGCTTTCTTT.

The CDR3 region has the DNA TGTGCCTGGACCCGGGACTCACTTTACAATGAGCAGTTCTTC. It codes for CAWTRDSLYNEQFF. The chain recombines TRBV30 with TRBJ2-1; TRBD2 is a possible D gene (6 bases). Trimming removed 4 bases from V and 4 bases from J, with 14 bases in between. Germline lookup yields CDR1 GTSNPN and CDR2 SVGIG (reference sequence). The CDR3 loop spans 14 amino acids.

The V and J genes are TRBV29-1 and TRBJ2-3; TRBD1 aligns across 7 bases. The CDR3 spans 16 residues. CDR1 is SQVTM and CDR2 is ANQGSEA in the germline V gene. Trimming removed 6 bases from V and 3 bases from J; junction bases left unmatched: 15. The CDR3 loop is CSVQGYRGVSTDTQYF. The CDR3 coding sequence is TGCAGCGTCCAGGGGTACAGGGGCGTAAGTACAGATACGCAGTATTTT.

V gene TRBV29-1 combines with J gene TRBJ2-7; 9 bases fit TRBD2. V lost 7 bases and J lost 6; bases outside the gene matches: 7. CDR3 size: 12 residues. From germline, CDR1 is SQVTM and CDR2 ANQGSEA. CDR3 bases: TGCAGCGGCGCGGGAGGGGGGTCCGAGCAGTACTTC. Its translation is CSGAGGGSEQYF.

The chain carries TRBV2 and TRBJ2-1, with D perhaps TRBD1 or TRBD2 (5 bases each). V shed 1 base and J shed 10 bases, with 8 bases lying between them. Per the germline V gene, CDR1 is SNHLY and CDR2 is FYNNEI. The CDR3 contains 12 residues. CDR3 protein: CASSEGWGEQFF. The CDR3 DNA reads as TGTGCCAGCAGTGAAGGATGGGGGGAGCAGTTCTTC.

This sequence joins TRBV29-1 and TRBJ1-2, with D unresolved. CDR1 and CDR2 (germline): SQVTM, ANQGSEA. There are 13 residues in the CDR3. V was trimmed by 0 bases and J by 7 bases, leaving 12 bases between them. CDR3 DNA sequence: TGCAGCGTTGAAGATCGAGGAGGGCTTGGCTACACCTTC. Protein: CSVEDRGGLGYTF.

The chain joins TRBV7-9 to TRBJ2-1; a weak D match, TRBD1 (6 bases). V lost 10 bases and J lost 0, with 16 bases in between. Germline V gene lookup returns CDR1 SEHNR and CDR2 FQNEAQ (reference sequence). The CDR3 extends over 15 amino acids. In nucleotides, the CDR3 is TGTGCCATCAGAGGGGGTCGGAGCTCCTACAATGAGCAGTTCTTC. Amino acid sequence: CAIRGGRSSYNEQFF.

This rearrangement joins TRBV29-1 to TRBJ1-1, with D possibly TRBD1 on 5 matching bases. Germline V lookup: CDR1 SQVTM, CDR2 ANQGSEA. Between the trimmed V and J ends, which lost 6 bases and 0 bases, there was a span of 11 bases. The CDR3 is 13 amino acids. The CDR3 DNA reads TGCAGCGTGAAACAGGACATGAACACTGAAGCTTTCTTT. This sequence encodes CSVKQDMNTEAFF.

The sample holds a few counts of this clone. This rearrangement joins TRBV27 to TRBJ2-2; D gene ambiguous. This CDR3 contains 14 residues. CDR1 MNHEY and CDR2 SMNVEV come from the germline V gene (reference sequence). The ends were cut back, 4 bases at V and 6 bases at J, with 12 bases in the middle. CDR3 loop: CASSSTTVPGELFF. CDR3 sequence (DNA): TGTGCCAGCAGTTCAACGACGGTCCCCGGGGAGCTGTTTTTT.

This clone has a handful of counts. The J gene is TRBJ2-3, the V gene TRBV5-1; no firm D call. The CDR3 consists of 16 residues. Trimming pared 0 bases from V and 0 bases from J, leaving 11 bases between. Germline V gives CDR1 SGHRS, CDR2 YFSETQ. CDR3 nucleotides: TGCGCCAGCAGCTTGGGAGGAACCCCTAGCACAGATACGCAGTATTTT. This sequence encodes CASSLGGTPSTDTQYF.

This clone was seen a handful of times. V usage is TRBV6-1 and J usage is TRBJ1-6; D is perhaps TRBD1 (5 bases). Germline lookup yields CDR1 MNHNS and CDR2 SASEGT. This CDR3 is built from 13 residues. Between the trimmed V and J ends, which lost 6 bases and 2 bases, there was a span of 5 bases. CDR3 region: CASRGPYNSPLHF. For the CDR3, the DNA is TGTGCCAGCAGGGGACCCTATAATTCACCCCTCCACTTT.

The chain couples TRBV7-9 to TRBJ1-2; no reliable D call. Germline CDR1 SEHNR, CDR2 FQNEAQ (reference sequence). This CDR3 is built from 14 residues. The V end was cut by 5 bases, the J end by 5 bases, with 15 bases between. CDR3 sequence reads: CASSKTDGLYGYTF. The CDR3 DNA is TGTGCCAGCAGCAAAACCGATGGGTTATATGGCTACACCTTC.

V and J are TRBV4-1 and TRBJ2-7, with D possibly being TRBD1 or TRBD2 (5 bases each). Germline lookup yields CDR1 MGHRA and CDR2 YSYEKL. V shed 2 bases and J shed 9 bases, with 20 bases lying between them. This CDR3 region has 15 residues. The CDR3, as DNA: TGCGCCAGCAGCCAATACCGGGACGGCCTTCAGTGGCAGTACTTC. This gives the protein CASSQYRDGLQWQYF.

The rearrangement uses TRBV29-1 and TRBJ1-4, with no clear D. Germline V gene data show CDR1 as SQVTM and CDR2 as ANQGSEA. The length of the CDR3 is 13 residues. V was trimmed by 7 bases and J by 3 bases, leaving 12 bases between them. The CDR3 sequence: CSGVLGANEKLFF. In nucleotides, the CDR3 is TGCAGCGGTGTTTTGGGAGCTAATGAAAAACTGTTTTTT.

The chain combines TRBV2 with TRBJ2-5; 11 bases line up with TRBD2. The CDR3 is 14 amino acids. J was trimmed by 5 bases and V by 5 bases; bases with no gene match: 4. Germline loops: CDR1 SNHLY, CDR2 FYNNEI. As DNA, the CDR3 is TGTGCCAGCAGTCGACTAGCGGGGAAGGAGACCCAGTACTTC. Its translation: CASSRLAGKETQYF.

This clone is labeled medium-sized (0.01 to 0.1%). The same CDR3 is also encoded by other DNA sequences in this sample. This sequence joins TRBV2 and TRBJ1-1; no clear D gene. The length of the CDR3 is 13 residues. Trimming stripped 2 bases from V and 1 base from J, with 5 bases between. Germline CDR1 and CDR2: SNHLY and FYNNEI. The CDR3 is CASSELENTEAFF. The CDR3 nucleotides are TGTGCCAGCAGTGAATTGGAGAACACTGAAGCTTTCTTT.

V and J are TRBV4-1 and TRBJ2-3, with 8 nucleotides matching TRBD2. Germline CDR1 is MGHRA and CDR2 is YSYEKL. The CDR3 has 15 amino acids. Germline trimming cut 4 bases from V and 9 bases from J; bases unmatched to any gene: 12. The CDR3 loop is CASSPMIAGSKTQYF. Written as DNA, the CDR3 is TGCGCCAGCAGCCCAATGATAGCGGGGTCGAAGACGCAGTATTTT.

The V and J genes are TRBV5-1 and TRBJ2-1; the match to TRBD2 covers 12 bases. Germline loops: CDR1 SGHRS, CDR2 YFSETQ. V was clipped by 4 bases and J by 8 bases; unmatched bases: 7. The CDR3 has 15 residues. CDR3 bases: TGCGCCAGCAGCCCGCCTAGCGGGGGGGCCGATGAGCAGTTCTTC. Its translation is CASSPPSGGADEQFF. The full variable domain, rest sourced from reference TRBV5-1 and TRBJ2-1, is KAGVTQTPRYLIKTRGQQVTLSCSPISGHRSVSWYQQTPGQGLQFLFEYFSETQRNKGNFPGRFSGRQFSNSRSEMNVSTLELGDSALYLCASSPPSGGADEQFFGPGTRLTVL.

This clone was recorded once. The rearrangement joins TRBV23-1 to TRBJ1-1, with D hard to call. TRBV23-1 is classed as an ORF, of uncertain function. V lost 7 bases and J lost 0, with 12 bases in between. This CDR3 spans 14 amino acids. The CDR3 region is CASTRPEVNTEAFF. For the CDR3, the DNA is TGCGCCAGCACCCGGCCGGAAGTGAACACTGAAGCTTTCTTT.

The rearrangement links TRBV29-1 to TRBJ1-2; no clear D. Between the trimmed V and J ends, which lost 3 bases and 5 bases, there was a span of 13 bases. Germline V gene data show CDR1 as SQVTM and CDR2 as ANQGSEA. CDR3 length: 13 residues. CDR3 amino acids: CSVEAPGIYGYTF. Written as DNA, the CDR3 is TGCAGCGTTGAGGCCCCGGGAATATATGGCTACACCTTC.

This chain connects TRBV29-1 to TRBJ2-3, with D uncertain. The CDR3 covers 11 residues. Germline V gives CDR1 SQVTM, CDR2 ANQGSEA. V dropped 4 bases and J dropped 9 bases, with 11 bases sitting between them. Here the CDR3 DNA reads TGCAGCGTTGCTGATACGGAGACGCAGTATTTT. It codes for CSVADTETQYF.

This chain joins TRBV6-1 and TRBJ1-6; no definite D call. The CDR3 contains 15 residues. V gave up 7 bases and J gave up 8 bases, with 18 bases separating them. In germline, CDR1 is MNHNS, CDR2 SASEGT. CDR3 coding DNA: TGTGCCAGCAAGTCTCTTGGCAGTGGGGATTCACCCCTCCACTTT. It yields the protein CASKSLGSGDSPLHF.